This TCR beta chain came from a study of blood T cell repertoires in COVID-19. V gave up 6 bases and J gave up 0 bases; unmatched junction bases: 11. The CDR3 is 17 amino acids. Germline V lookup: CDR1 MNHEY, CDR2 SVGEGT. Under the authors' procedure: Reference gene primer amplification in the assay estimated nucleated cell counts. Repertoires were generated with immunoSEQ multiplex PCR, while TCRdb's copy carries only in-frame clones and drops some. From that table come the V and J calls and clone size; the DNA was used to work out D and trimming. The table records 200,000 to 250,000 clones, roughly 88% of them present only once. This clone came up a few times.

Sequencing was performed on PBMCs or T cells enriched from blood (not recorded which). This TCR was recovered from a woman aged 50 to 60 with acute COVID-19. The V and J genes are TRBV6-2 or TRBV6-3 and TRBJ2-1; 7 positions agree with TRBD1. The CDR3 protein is CASSGLGSGGSYNEQFF. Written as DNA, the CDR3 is TGTGCCAGCAGCGGTCTGGGGTCAGGGGGCTCCTACAATGAGCAGTTCTTC.